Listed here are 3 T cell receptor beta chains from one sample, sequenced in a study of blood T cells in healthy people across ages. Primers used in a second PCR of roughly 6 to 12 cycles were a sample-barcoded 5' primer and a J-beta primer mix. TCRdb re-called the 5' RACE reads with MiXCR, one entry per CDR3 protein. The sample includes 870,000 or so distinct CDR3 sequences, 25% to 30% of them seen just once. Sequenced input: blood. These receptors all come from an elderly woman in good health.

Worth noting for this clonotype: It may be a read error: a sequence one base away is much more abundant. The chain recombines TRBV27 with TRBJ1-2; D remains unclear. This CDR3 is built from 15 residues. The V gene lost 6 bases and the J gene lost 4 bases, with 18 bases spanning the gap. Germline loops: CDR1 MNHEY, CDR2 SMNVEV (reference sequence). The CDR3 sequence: CASSHSTSASYGYTF. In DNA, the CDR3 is TGTGCCAGCAGCCACTCTACTTCGGCGAGCTATGGCTACACCTTC.

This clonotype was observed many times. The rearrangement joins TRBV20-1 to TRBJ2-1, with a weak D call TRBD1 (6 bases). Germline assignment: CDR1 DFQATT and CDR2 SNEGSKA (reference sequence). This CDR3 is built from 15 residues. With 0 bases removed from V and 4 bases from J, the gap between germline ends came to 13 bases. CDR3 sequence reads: CSARDRRGEYNEQFF. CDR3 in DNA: TGCAGTGCTAGAGATCGCAGGGGAGAGTACAATGAGCAGTTCTTC.

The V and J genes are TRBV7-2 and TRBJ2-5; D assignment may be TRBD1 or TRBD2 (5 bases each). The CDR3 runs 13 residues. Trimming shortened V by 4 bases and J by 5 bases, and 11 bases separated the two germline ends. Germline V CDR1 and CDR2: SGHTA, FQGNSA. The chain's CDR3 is CASSWGIPETQYF. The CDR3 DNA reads TGTGCCAGCAGCTGGGGGATACCTGAGACCCAGTACTTC.